This TCR beta chain was recovered during a study of cytomegalovirus exposure and HLA in healthy donors. Germline V gene lookup returns CDR1 SGHRS and CDR2 YFSETQ. The CDR3 contains 15 residues. V dropped 4 bases and J dropped 0 bases, with 14 bases sitting between them. This clone has a single count. The PCR contained 60 Vbeta and 13 Jbeta primers. Clones were read by immunoSEQ multiplex PCR, and TCRdb kept only the in-frame ones, dropping some. Of around 130,000 clones detected, 77% appear once; the ten largest clones hold under 7%. The V gene is TRBV5-1, the J gene TRBJ2-7; D possibly corresponds to TRBD2 (6 bases). The specimen was PBMCs. The receptor's source is a young man in good health and CMV-seropositive. The CDR3 DNA follows: TGCGCCAGCAGCCTTGGAGGGCAGAGCTCCTACGAGCAGTACTTC. Amino acid sequence: CASSLGGQSSYEQYF.